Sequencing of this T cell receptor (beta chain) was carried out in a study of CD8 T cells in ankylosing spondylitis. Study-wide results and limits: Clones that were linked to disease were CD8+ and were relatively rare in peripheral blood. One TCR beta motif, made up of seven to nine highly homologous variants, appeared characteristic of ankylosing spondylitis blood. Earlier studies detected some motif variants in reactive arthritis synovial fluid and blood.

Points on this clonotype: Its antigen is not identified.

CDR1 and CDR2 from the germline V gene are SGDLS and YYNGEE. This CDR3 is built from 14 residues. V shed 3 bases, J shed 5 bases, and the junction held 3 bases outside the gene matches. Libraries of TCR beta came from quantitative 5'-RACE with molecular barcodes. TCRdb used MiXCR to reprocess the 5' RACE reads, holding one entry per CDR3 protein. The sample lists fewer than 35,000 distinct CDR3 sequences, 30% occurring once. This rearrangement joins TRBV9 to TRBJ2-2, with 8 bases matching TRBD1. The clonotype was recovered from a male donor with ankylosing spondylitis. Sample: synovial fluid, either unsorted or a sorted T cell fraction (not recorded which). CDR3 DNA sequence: TGTGCCAGCAGCGCGACAGGGGCAACCGGGGAGCTGTTTTTT. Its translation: CASSATGATGELFF.